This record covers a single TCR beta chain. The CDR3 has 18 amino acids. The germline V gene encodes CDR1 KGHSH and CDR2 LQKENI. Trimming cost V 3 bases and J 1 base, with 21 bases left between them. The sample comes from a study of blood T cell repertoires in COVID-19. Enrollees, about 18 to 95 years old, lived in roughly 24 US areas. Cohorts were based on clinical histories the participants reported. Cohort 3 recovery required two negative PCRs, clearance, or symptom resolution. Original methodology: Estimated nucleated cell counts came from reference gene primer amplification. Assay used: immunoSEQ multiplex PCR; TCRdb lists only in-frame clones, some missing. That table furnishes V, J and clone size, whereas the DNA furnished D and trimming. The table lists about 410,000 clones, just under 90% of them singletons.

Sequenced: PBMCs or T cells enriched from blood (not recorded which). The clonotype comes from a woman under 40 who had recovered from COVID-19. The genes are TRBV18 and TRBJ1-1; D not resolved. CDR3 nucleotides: TGTGCCAGCTCACCGGGCCGGGGATGGATTCGTTGGAACACTGAAGCTTTCTTT. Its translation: CASSPGRGWIRWNTEAFF. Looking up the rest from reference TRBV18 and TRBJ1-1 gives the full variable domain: NAGVMQNPRHLVRRRGQEARLRCSPMKGHSHVYWYRQLPEEGLKFMVYLQKENIIDESGMPKERFSAEFPKEGPSILRIQQVVRGDSAAYFCASSPGRGWIRWNTEAFFGQGTRLTVV.